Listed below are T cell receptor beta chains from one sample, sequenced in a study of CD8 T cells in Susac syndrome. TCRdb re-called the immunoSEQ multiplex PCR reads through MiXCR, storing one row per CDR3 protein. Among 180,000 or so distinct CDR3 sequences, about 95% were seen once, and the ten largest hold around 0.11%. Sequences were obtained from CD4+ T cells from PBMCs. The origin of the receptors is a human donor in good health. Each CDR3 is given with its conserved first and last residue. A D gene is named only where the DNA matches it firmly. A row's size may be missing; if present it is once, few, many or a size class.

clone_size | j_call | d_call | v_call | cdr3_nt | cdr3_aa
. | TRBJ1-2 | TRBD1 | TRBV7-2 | TGTGCCAGCAACCACGTAGGGGGCTGGGGCTACACCTTC | CASNHVGGWGYTF
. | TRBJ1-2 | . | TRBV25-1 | TGTGCCAGCAGTGATAAGTCAAGGGACGCTGGCTACACCTTC | CASSDKSRDAGYTF
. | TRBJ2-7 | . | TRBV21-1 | TGTGCCAGCAGCAAAGAAAACTTC | CASSKENF
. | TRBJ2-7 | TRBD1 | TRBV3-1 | TGTGCCAGCAGCCACCCCGGGACAGGGATTACCTACGAGCAGTACTTC | CASSHPGTGITYEQYF
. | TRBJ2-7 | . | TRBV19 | TGTGCCAGTAGTATAGCCCCAGATTCCTACGAGCAGTACTTC | CASSIAPDSYEQYF
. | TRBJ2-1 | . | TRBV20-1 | TGCAGTGCTAGAGATCAGTTTAGGGGGAGGAACAATGAGCAGTTCTTC | CSARDQFRGRNNEQFF
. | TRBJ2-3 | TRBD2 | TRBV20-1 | TGCAGTGCCTTTGGACTAGCGGGCTTCACAGATACGCAGTATTTT | CSAFGLAGFTDTQYF
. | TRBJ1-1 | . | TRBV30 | TGTGCCTGGTCCCGGACAGTTACGAACACTGAAGCTTTCTTT | CAWSRTVTNTEAFF
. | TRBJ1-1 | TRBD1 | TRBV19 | TGTGCCAGTAGCAGAGACAGGGCGACTGAAGCTTTCTTT | CASSRDRATEAFF
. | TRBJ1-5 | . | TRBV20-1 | TGCAGTGCTAGATGGCAGGGTGATCAGCCCCAGCATTTT | CSARWQGDQPQHF
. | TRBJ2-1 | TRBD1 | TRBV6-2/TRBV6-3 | TGTGCCAGCAGTTACCAAACCACTACCGGGCCAGGGGGTCGGGAGCAGTTCTTC | CASSYQTTTGPGGREQFF
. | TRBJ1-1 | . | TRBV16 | TGTGCCAGCAGCCAATCGATGTCGGGCACTGAAGCTTTCTTT | CASSQSMSGTEAFF
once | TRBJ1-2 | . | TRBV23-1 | TGCGCCACCCCTTTTTTTCGTCCCTATGGCTACACCTTC | CATPFFRPYGYTF
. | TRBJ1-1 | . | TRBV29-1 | TGCAGCGTTACCAGGGTCCTGAACACTGAAGCTTTCTTT | CSVTRVLNTEAFF
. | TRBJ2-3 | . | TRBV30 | TGTGCCTGGAGTGGAGAGAATGCGCAGTATTTT | CAWSGENAQYF
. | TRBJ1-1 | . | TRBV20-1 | TGCAGTGCAGAGGGACCGCGGAACACTGAAGCTTTCTTT | CSAEGPRNTEAFF
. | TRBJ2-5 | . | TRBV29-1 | TGCAGCGTTGGGGACTCGCGGTTCCAAGAGACCCAGTACTTC | CSVGDSRFQETQYF
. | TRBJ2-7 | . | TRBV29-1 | TGCAGCGTTGTTGGGGTGGCTTCCTACGAGCAGTACTTC | CSVVGVASYEQYF
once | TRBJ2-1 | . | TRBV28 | TGTGCCAGCGCGGAGCGGCGTAGAGAGCAGTTCTTC | CASAERRREQFF
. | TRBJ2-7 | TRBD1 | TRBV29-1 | TGCAGCGTTGAAAGATTGGGGTGGGACAGGGGCTACGAGCAGTACTTC | CSVERLGWDRGYEQYF
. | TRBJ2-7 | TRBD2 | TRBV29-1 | TGCAGCGTTTCTGGACTAGCGGGAGGCCGCGAGCAGTACTTC | CSVSGLAGGREQYF
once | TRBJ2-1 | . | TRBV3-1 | TGTGCCACCACCCGGGATTCCCTTGGCAATGAGCAGTTCTTC | CATTRDSLGNEQFF
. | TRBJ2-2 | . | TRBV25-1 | TGTGCCAGCACCAGAGGGGTGTTGAACACCGGGGAGCTGTTTTTT | CASTRGVLNTGELFF
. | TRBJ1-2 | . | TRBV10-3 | TGTGCCATCAGGGACTCGACGGATTATGGCTACACCTTC | CAIRDSTDYGYTF
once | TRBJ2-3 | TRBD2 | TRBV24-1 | TGTGCCACCAGTGAGGCTAGCGGGCTGACAGATACGCAGTATTTT | CATSEASGLTDTQYF
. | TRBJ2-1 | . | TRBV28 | TGTGCCAGCAGTCTCGGCCAAGATTCCGATGAGCAGTTCTTC | CASSLGQDSDEQFF
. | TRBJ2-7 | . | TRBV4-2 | TGTGCCAGCAGCCAGGGCCGGGACTCCAAAAAGAAGCAGTACTTC | CASSQGRDSKKKQYF
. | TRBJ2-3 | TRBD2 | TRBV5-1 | TGCGCCAGCAGCTTGGATGCGGGAGTTGGAGATACGCAGTATTTT | CASSLDAGVGDTQYF
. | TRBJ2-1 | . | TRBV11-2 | TGTGCCAGCAGCTTGAGTGAGCAGTTCTTC | CASSLSEQFF
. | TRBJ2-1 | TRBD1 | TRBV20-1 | TGCAGTGCTAGAGTGGGACAGGGATTCAATGAGCAGTTCTTC | CSARVGQGFNEQFF
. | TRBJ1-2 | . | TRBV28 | TGTGCTACAGCTCGGCAGGCTAACTATGGCTACACCTTC | CATARQANYGYTF
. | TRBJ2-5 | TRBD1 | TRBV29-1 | TGCAGCGTCTCGGGACAGCGCCAAGAGACCCAGTACTTC | CSVSGQRQETQYF
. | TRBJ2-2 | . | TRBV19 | TGTGCCAGTAGCATGCACACCGGGGAGCTGTTTTTT | CASSMHTGELFF
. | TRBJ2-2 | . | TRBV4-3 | TGCGCCAGCAGCCAAGATCCGGGGCACAGAAACACCGGGGAGCTGTTTTTT | CASSQDPGHRNTGELFF
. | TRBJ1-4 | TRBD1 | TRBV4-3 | TGCGCCAGCAGCTACCGACAGGGGACTGAAAAACTGTTTTTT | CASSYRQGTEKLFF
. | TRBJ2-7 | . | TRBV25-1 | TGTGCCAGCAGCAGGGACCGAACAACCTACGAGCAGTACTTC | CASSRDRTTYEQYF
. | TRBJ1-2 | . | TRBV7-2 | TGTGCCAGCGGGAGAGGAGATGGCTACACCTTC | CASGRGDGYTF
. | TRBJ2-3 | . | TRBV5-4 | TGTGCCAGCAGCTTAGGAGACACGCTTGGAGATACGCAGTATTTT | CASSLGDTLGDTQYF
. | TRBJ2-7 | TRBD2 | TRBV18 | TGTGCCAGCTCACCACGAGCCGGACTAGCGGAGATCTACGAGCAGTACTTC | CASSPRAGLAEIYEQYF
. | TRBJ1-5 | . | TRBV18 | TGTGCCAGCTCACCATCTCCCCCACGTAGCAATCAGCCCCAGCATTTT | CASSPSPPRSNQPQHF
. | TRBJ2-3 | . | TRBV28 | TGTGCCAGCAGTTTACCTCGACTGTACACAGATACGCAGTATTTT | CASSLPRLYTDTQYF